A single sample gave rise to the 2 T cell receptor beta chains below, sequenced in a study of PD-1 blockade in mismatch repair-deficient tumors. Generated by immunoSEQ multiplex PCR, the TCRdb table keeps only in-frame clones and is missing some. The data contain roughly 70,000 clones, almost 80% of them singletons. The sample in question was peripheral blood, obtained 2 weeks after starting pembrolizumab. All receptors derive from an adult with mismatch repair-deficient cancer.

The J gene is TRBJ2-3, the V gene TRBV18; TRBD2 matches 7 bases. V was pared by 3 bases and J by 4 bases, with 7 bases of the junction left unmatched. Germline V gives CDR1 KGHSH, CDR2 LQKENI. This CDR3 has 15 residues. The DNA of the CDR3 is TGTGCCAGCTCACCGGCGGGAGCAGCTTCAGATACGCAGTATTTT. Translating it yields CASSPAGAASDTQYF.

The genes are TRBV9 and TRBJ2-7; weak D call: TRBD1 (6 bases). The CDR3 has 12 residues. The germline V gene has CDR1 SGDLS and CDR2 YYNGEE. V was shortened by 3 bases and J by 4 bases, with 8 bases between the two germline ends. DNA for the CDR3: TGTGCCAGCAGCGGGGACACTTACGAGCAGTACTTC. It encodes CASSGDTYEQYF.